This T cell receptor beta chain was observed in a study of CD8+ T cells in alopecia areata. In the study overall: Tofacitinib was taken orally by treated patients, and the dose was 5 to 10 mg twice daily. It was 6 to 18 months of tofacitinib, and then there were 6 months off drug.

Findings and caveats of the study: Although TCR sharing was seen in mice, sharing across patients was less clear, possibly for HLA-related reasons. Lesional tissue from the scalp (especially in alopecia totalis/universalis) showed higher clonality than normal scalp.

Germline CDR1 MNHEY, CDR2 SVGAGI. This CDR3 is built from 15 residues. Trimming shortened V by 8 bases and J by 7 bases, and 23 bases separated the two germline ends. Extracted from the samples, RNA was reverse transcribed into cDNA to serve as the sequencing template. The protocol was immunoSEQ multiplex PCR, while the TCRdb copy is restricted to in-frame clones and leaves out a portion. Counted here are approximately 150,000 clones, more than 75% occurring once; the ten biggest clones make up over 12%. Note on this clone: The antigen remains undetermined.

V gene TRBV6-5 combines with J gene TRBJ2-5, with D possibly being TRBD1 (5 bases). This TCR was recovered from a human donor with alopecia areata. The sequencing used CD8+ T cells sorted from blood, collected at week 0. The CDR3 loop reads CASVEFLGASGTQYF. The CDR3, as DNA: TGTGCCAGCGTTGAGTTTCTAGGGGCCTCCGGGACCCAGTACTTC.